This T cell receptor beta chain was captured by sequencing in a study of shared clonotypes between healthy human individuals. With 0 bases removed from V and 0 bases from J, the gap between germline ends came to 14 bases. Germline V CDR1 and CDR2: MGHRA, YSYEKL. The CDR3 totals 18 residues. Study-wide points: Among four donors, about 5% of naive CD4 clonotypes were found in common. Represented genetic and exposure-history diversity was restricted by having few donors. Non-shared clonotypes had lower generation probabilities than clonotypes shared by all four sorted-subset donors.

Remarks on this clone: The antigen is unknown.

TCRdb's table, derived via immunoSEQ multiplex PCR, lists solely in-frame clones and lacks some. The sample includes roughly 2,000,000 clones, just over 90% seen only once; the top ten take roughly 1.7%. CD45RO-negative cells were positively selected for CCR7, leaving out terminally differentiated effector memory CD45RA+ cells. Every contributor of samples was a Caucasian grown-up residing in Nashville, Tennessee. This clonotype originated in a man aged 18 to 30 in good health. Some clones in this sample may be carry-over from other donors' samples. The chain is built from TRBV4-1 and TRBJ1-4; no clear D. Sequenced material: naive CD8+ T cells from PBMCs. The CDR3 loop reads CASSQDRGGPATNEKLFF. The CDR3 DNA reads TGCGCCAGCAGCCAAGATAGAGGAGGACCTGCAACTAATGAAAAACTGTTTTTT.